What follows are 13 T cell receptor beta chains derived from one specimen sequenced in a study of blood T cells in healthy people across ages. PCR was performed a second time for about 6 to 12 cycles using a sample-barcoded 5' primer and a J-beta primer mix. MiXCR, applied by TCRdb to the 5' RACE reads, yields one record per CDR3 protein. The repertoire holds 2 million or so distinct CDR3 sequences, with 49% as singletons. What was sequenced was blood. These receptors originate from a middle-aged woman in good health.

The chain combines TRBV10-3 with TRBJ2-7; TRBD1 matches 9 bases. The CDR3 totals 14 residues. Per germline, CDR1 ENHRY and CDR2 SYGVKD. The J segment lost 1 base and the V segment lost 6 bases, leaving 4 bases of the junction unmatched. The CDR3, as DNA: TGTGCCATCAGACCCGGGACAGGGTCCTACGAGCAGTACTTC. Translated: CAIRPGTGSYEQYF.

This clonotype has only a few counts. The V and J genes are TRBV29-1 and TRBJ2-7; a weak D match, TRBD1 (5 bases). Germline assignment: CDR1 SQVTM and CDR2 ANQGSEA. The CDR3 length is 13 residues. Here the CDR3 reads CAVLMGPSYEQYF. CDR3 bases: TGCGCTGTCCTGATGGGGCCCTCCTACGAGCAGTACTTC.

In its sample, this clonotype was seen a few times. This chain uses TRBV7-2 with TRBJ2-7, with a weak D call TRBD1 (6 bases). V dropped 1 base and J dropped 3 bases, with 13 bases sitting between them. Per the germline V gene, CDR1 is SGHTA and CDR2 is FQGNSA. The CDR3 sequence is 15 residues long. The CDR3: CASSLGPGVYYEQYF. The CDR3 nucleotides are TGTGCCAGCAGCTTAGGGCCAGGGGTGTACTACGAGCAGTACTTC.

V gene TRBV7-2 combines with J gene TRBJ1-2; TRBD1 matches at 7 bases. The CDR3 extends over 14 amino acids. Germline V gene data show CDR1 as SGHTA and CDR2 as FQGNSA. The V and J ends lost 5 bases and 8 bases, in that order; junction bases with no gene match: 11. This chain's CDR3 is CASSIETGIHGYTF. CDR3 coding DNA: TGTGCCAGCAGCATAGAGACAGGGATTCACGGCTACACCTTC.

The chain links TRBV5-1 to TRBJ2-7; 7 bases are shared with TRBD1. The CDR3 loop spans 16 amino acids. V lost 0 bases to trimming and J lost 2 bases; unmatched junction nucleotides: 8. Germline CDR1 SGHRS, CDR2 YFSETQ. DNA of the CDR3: TGCGCCAGCAGCTTGGGCCCCCGGGACAGAGCCTACGAGCAGTACTTC. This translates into CASSLGPRDRAYEQYF.

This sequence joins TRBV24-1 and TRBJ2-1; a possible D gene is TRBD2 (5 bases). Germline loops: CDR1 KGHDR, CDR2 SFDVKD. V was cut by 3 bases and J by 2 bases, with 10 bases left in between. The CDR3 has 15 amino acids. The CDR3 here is CATSDPGSPYNEQFF. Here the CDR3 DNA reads TGTGCCACCAGTGATCCGGGAAGTCCCTACAATGAGCAGTTCTTC.

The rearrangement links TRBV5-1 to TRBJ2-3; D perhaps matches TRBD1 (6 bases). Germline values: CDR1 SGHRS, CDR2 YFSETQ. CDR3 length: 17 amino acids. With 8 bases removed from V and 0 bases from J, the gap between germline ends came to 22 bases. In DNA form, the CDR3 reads TGCGCCAGTCGAAACAACAGGGTTGTTGATAGCACAGATACGCAGTATTTT. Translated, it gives CASRNNRVVDSTDTQYF.

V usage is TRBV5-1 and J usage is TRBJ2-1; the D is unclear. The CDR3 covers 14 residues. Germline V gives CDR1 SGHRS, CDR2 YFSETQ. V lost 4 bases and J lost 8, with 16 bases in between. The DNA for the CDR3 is TGCGCCAGCAGCGTGGAGTCCTGGGTCGATGAGCAGTTCTTC. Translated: CASSVESWVDEQFF.

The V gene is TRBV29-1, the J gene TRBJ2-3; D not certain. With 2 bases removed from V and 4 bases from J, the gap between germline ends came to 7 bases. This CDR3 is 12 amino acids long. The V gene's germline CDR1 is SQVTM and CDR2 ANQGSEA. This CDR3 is CSVEWVPDTQYF. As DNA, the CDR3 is TGCAGCGTTGAATGGGTCCCAGATACGCAGTATTTT.

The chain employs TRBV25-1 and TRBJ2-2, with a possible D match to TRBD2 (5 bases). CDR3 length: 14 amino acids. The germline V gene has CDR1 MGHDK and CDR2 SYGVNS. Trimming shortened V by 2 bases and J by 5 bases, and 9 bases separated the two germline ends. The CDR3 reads CASSEIGSTGELFF. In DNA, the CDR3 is TGTGCCAGCAGTGAAATTGGGAGTACCGGGGAGCTGTTTTTT. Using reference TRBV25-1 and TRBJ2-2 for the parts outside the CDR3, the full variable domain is EADIYQTPRYLVIGTGKKITLECSQTMGHDKMYWYQQDPGMELHLIHYSYGVNSTEKGDLSSESTVSRIRTEHFPLTLESARPSHTSQYLCASSEIGSTGELFFGEGSRLTVL.

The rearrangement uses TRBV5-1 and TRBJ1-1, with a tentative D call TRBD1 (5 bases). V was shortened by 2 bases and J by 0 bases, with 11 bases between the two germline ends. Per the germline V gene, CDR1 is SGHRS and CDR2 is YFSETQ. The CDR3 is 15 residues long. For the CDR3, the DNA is TGCGCCAGCAGCTTTCAAGGGGCTATGAACACTGAAGCTTTCTTT. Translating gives CASSFQGAMNTEAFF.

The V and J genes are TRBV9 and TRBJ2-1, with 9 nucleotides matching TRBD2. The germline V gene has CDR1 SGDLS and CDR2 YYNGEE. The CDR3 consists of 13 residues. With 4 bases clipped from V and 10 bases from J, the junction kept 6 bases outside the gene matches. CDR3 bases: TGTGCCAGCAGCCGATCTAGCGGGATAGAGCAGTTCTTC. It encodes CASSRSSGIEQFF.

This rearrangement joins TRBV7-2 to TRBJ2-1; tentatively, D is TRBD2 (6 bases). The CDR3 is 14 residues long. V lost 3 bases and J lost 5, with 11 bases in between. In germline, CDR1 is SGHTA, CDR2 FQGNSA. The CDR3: CASSFYGLNNEQFF. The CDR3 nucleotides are TGTGCCAGCAGCTTCTACGGACTAAACAATGAGCAGTTCTTC.